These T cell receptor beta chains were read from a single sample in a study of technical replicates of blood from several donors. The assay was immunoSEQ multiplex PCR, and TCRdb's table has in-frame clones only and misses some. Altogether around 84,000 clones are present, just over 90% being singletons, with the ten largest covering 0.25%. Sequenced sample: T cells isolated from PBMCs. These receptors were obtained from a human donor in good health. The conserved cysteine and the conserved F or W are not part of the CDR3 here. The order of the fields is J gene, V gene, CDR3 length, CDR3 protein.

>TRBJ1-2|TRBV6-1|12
ASSEVQPAGSYT
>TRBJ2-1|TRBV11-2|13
ASSSGLATYNEQF
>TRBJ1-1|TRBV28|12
ASTTGQEVTEAF
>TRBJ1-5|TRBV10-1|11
ASSRDFGQPQH
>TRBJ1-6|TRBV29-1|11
SARTVDNSPLH
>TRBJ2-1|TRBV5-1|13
ASSFNLADYNEQF
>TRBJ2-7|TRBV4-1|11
ASSYAGDYEQY
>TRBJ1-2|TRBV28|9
ATSPGSGYT
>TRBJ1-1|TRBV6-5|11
ASSYGQNTEAF
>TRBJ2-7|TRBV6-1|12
ASRSGGSSYEQY
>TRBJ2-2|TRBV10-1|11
ASSESEDGELF
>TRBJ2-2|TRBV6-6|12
ASNGFLNTGELF
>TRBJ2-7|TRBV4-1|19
ASSQVRGGNTAPVAYYEQY
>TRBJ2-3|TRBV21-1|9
ASHAQHTQY
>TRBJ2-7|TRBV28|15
ASRAVLRGKRFSEQY
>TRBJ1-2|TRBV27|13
ASSSRGRGLDGYT
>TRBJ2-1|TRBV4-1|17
ASSQVRGGRNETRDWQF
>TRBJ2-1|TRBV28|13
ASSLIGGGWNEQF
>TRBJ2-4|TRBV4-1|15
ASSQPTSGGAKNIQY
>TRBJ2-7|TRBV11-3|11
ASSPGQIYEQY
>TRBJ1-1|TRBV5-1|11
ASTAGRNTEAF
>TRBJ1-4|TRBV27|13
ASSPGGVVSEKLF
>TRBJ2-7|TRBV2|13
ASSVEGQASYEQY
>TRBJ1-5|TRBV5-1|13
ASSLAGQLNQPQH
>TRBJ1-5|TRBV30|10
AWSPSGRPQH
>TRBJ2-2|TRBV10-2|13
ASLAPGLNTGELF
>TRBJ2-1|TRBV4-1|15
ASSQEGGPSGSNEQF
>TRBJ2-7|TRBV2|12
ATLAGVISYEQY
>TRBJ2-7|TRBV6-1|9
ASSPPYEQY
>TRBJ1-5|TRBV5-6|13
ASSLGGDSNQPQH
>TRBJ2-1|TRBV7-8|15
ASSLVVGVATYNEQF
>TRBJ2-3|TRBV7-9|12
ASSRSGDPDTQY
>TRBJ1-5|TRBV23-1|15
ASSQTPGQGDHQPQH
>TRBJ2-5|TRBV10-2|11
ASSDDGGETQY
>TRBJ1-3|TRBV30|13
AWSAPEAPGNTIY
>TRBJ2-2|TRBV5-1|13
ASSLGLVGTGELF
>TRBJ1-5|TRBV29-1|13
SVEVEGAGNQPQH
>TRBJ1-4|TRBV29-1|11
SVAGTGHEKLF
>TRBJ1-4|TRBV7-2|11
ASRGQGNEKLF
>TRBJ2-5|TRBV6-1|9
ANRQGETQY
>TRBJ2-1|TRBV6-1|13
ASFPGLGLVNEQF
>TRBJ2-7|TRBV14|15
ASSQARRLAGHYEQY
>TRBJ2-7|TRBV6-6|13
ASSYTDVASYEQY
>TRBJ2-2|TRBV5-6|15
ASSLFGEAGNTGELF
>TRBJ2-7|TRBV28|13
ASSLRTGGSYEQY
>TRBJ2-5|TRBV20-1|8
SATEETQY
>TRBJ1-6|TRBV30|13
AWRGGGSRYSPLH